The 12 T cell receptor beta chains listed next were all sequenced from one sample in a study of blood T cells in healthy people across ages. It was with a sample-barcoded 5' primer and a J-beta primer mix that a second PCR of roughly 7 to 12 cycles was run. TCRdb independently ran MiXCR on the 5' RACE reads; one entry per CDR3 protein. The sample consists of about 560,000 distinct CDR3 sequences, about 29% of them appearing once. These data are also associated with another study on T cells of mothers and their children.

Sequences were obtained from blood. The source of these receptors is a boy younger than 10 in good health.

The chain combines TRBV2 with TRBJ2-1, with 10 bases that match TRBD2. Germline CDR1 reads SNHLY; CDR2 reads FYNNEI. V gave up 6 bases and J gave up 0 bases; unmatched junction bases: 5. The CDR3 length is 16 residues. The CDR3 region is CASSKPSGGSYNEQFF. In DNA, the CDR3 is TGTGCCAGCAGCAAACCTAGCGGGGGCTCCTACAATGAGCAGTTCTTC.

This chain links TRBV27 with TRBJ2-3; 13 bases are shared with TRBD2. CDR1 MNHEY and CDR2 SMNVEV come from the germline V gene (reference sequence). This CDR3 comprises 18 residues. With V trimmed by 4 bases and J by 1 base, 8 bases remained unmatched. For the CDR3, the DNA is TGTGCCAGCAGTTCAACACGACTAGCGGGAGGCCGCACAGATACGCAGTATTTT. Translating it yields CASSSTRLAGGRTDTQYF.

This clonotype has a count of ten or more. The V call is TRBV20-1, the J call TRBJ2-4; D might be TRBD2 (7 bases). V was clipped by 1 base and J by 4 bases, with 20 bases between them. The germline gives CDR1 DFQATT, CDR2 SNEGSKA (reference sequence). This CDR3 spans 17 amino acids. As DNA, the CDR3 is TGCAGTGCTAGAGGAAGGGGGAGGGAGTCTAAGAAAAACATTCAGTACTTC. It encodes CSARGRGRESKKNIQYF.

This clonotype was seen once. The rearrangement links TRBV6-5 to TRBJ1-1; D not resolved. V lost 0 bases and J lost 2, with 10 bases in between. This CDR3 is 15 amino acids long. Per the germline V gene, CDR1 is MNHEY and CDR2 is SVGAGI. The chain's CDR3 is CASSYSSASNTEAFF. The CDR3 DNA is TGTGCCAGCAGTTACTCGTCGGCCAGTAACACTGAAGCTTTCTTT.

This chain connects TRBV10-1 to TRBJ2-5, with no clear D. The DNA end is a closer match to TRBJ2-1, so the J assignment may be wrong. CDR3 size: 14 residues. Germline-derived CDR1 and CDR2 are WNHNN and SYGVQD (reference sequence). In nucleotides, the CDR3 is TGCGCCAGCAGTGAGGCTGGTCTAGGCGATGAGCAGTTCTTC. It codes for CASSEAGLGDEQFF.

This clonotype was counted only a few times. The chain combines TRBV28 with TRBJ2-5, with 9 bases identical to TRBD1. The CDR3 is 14 residues long. V lost 3 bases and J lost 5; bases outside the gene matches: 4. In germline, CDR1 is MDHEN, CDR2 SYDVKM. CDR3 nucleotides: TGTGCCAGCAGTTTGTACAGGGGGCCTGAGACCCAGTACTTC. Encoded protein: CASSLYRGPETQYF.

The chain is built from TRBV11-2 and TRBJ2-1, with D unclear. The CDR3 runs 15 residues. With 5 bases removed from V and 7 bases from J, the gap between germline ends came to 18 bases. Germline CDR1 reads SGHAT; CDR2 reads FQNNGV. CDR3 nucleotide sequence: TGTGCCAGCAGCACGACGCGGCGAATAGGGAATGAGCAGTTCTTC. This translates into CASSTTRRIGNEQFF.

V usage is TRBV4-3 and J usage is TRBJ2-1; the D is unclear. Trimming removed 3 bases from V and 2 bases from J, with 5 bases in between. This CDR3 contains 13 residues. Germline loops: CDR1 LGHNA, CDR2 YSLEER. Here the CDR3 DNA reads TGCGCCAGCAGCCAGGATACCTACAATGAGCAGTTCTTC. It is translated as CASSQDTYNEQFF.

Concerning this clonotype: The junction departs from germline at one end; a sequencing error may be responsible. The V and J genes are TRBV10-3 and TRBJ1-2; D gene ambiguous. The CDR3 loop spans 11 amino acids. Germline CDR1 reads ENHRY; CDR2 reads SYGVKD. The CDR3 protein is CAISDSTVRSF. In DNA, the CDR3 is TGTGCCATCAGTGATTCGACCGTTAGGTCCTTC.

The V gene is TRBV7-9, the J gene TRBJ1-1; no clear D. This CDR3 is 16 amino acids long. Germline CDR1 SEHNR, CDR2 FQNEAQ (reference sequence). V lost 11 bases to trimming and J lost 1 base, with 23 bases between them. The CDR3 loop reads CAGFASGPDKNTEAFF. The CDR3 coding sequence is TGTGCCGGATTCGCGTCGGGTCCTGATAAGAACACTGAAGCTTTCTTT.

The chain uses TRBV19 and TRBJ2-3; 8 nucleotides agree with TRBD2. This CDR3 comprises 16 residues. Per the germline V gene, CDR1 is LNHDA and CDR2 is SQIVND (reference sequence). The V segment lost 2 bases and the J segment 1 base; nucleotides outside the gene matches: 5. The DNA for the CDR3 is TGTGCCAGTAGTATAACGAGCGGGGGCCGCACAGATACGCAGTATTTT. Translation gives CASSITSGGRTDTQYF.

The chain has TRBV6-5 and TRBJ2-6; the D call may be TRBD1 or TRBD2 (5 bases each). This CDR3 is 16 amino acids long. V was cut by 2 bases and J by 0 bases, with 8 bases left in between. Germline V lookup: CDR1 MNHEY, CDR2 SVGAGI. DNA of the CDR3: TGTGCCAGCAGTTACGGGGGAAACTCTGGGGCCAACGTCCTGACTTTC. This sequence encodes CASSYGGNSGANVLTF.